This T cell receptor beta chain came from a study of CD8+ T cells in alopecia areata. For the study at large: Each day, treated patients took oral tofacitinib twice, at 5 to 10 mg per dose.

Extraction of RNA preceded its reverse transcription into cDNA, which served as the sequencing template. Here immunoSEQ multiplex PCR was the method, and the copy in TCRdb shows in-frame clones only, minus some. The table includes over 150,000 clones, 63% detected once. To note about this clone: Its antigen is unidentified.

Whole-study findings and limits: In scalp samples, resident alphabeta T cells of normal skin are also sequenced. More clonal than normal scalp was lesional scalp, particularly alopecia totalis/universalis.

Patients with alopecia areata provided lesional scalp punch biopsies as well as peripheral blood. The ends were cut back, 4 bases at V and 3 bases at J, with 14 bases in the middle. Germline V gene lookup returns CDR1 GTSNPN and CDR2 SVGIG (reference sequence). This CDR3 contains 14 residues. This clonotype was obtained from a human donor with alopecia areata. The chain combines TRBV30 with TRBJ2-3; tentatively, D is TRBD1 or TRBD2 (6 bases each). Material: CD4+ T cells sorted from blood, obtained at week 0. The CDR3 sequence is CAWIRGPGTDTQYF. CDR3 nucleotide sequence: TGTGCCTGGATACGGGGGCCGGGGACAGATACGCAGTATTTT.